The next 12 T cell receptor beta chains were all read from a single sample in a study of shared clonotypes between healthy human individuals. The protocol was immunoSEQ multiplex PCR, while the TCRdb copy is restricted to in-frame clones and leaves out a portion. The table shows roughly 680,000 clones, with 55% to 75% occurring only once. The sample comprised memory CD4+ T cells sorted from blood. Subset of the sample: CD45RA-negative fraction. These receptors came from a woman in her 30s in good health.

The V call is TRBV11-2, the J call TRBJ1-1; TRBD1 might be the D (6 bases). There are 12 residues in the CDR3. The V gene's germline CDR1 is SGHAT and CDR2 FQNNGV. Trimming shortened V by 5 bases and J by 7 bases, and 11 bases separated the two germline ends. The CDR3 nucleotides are TGTGCCAGCAGCCCTGACAGGAGTGAAGCTTTCTTT. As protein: CASSPDRSEAFF.

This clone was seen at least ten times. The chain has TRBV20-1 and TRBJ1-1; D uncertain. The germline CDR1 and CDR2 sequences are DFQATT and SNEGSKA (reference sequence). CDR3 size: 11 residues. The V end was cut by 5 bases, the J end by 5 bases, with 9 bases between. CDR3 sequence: CSALGGTEAFF. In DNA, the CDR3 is TGCAGTGCTCTTGGCGGGACTGAAGCTTTCTTT.

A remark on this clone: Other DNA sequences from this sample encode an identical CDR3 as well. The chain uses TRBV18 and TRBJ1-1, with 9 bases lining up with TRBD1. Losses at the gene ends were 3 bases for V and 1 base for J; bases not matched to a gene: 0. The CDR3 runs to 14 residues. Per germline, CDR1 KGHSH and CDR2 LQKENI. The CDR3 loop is CASSPTGGNTEAFF. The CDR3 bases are TGTGCCAGCTCACCGACAGGGGGGAACACTGAAGCTTTCTTT.

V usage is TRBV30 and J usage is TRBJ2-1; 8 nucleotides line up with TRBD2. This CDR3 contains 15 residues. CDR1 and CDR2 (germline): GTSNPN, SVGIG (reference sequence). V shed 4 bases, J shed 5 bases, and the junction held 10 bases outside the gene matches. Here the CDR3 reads CAWNTGTRNHNEQFF. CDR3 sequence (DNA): TGTGCCTGGAATACCGGGACTAGGAACCACAATGAGCAGTTCTTC.

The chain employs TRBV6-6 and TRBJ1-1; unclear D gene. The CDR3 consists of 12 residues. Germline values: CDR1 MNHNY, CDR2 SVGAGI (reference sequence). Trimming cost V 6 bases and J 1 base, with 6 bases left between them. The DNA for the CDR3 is TGTGCCAGCAGCACGGAGAACACTGAAGCTTTCTTT. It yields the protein CASSTENTEAFF.

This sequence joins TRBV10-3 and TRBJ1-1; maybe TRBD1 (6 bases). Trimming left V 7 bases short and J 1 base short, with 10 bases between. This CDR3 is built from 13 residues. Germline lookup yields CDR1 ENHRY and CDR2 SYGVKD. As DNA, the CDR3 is TGTGCCATCACAGGGGACCCGAACACTGAAGCTTTCTTT. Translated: CAITGDPNTEAFF.

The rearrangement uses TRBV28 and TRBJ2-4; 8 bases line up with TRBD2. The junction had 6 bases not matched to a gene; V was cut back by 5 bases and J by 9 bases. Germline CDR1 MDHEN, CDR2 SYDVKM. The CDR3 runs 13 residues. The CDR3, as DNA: TGTGCCAGCAGTGCGGGGGGTTATGGCATTCAGTACTTC. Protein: CASSAGGYGIQYF.

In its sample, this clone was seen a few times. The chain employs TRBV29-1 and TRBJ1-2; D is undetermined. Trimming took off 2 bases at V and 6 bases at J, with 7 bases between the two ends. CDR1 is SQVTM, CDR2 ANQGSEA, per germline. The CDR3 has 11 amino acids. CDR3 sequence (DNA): TGCAGCGTTGAAAGCTGGAATGGCTACACCTTC. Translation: CSVESWNGYTF.

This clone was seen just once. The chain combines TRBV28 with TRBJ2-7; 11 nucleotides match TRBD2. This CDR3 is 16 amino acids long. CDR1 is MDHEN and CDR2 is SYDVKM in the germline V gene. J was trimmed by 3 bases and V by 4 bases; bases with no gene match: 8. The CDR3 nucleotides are TGTGCCAGCAGTTCCCCGACTAGCGGGGCTCACTACGAGCAGTACTTC. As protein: CASSSPTSGAHYEQYF.

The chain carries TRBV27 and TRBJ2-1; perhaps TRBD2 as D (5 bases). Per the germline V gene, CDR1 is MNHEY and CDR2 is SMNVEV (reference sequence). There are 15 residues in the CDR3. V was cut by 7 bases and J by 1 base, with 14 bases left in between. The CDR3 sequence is CASNNLRASYNEQFF. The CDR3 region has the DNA TGTGCCAGCAACAACTTGAGGGCATCCTACAATGAGCAGTTCTTC.

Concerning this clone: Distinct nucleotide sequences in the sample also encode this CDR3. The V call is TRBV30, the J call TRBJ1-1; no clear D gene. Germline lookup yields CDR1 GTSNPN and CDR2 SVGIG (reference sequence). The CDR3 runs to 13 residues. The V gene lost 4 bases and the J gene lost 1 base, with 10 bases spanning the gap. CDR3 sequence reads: CAWNNRANTEAFF. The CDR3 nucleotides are TGTGCCTGGAATAACAGAGCGAACACTGAAGCTTTCTTT. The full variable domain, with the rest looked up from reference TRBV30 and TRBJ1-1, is SQTIHQWPATLVQPVGSPLSLECTVEGTSNPNLYWYRQAAGRGLQLLFYSVGIGQISSEVPQNLSASRPQDRQFILSSKKLLLSDSGFYLCAWNNRANTEAFFGQGTRLTVV.

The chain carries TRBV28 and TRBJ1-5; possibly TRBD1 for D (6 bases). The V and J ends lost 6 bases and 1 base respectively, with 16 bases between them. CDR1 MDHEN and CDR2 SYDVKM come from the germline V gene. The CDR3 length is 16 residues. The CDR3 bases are TGTGCCAGCAGAGGGACCCGGAGGGGGAGCAATCAGCCCCAGCATTTT. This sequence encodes CASRGTRRGSNQPQHF.